Following are 32 T cell receptor beta chains from one sample sequenced in a study of graft-versus-host responses after intestinal transplantation. Repertoires were generated with immunoSEQ multiplex PCR, while TCRdb's copy carries only in-frame clones and drops some. The table includes fewer than 5,500 clones, approximately 70% detected once. Sequenced material: PBMCs, taken 300 to 330 days after intestinal transplant. The source is a human patient who received an intestinal transplant, so some T cells may come from the graft donor.

This chain connects TRBV6-5 to TRBJ2-2; D is possibly TRBD1 (6 bases). The CDR3 runs 15 residues. In germline, CDR1 is MNHEY, CDR2 SVGAGI. V lost 3 bases, J lost 2 bases, and 10 bases lay in between. The CDR3, as DNA: TGTGCCAGCAGTTATTCGGACAGTAACACCGGGGAGCTGTTTTTT. It specifies CASSYSDSNTGELFF.

In DNA, the CDR3 is TGTGCCAGCAGTTACGACGGGGAAGCAGATACGCAGTATTTT. Its translation: CASSYDGEADTQYF. V is TRBV6-6 and J is TRBJ2-3; D is possibly TRBD2 (5 bases). The ends were cut back, 2 bases at V and 4 bases at J, with 10 bases in the middle. The CDR3 is made up of 14 amino acids. The germline CDR1 and CDR2 sequences are MNHNY and SVGAGI (reference sequence).

The chain is built from TRBV1 and TRBJ1-5; TRBD1, the table's D call, lacks a check against the DNA. TRBV1 corresponds to a pseudogene. The CDR3 sequence is 12 residues long. CDR3 residues: CTSSQAGQPQHF. DNA of the CDR3: TGCACCAGCAGCCAGGCAGGTCAGCCCCAGCATTTT.

This clone appeared once. The rearrangement joins TRBV5-1 to TRBJ1-2; D is unresolved. The V end was cut by 0 bases, the J end by 2 bases, with 17 bases between. This CDR3 has 17 residues. Germline V lookup: CDR1 SGHRS, CDR2 YFSETQ. Here the CDR3 reads CASSLEGRGGGNYGYTF. The CDR3 DNA follows: TGCGCCAGCAGCTTGGAAGGTCGAGGCGGCGGAAACTATGGCTACACCTTC.

This clone was found once. This chain links TRBV10-2 with TRBJ1-1; maybe TRBD1 (5 bases). Looked up from germline, CDR1 is WSHSY and CDR2 is SAAADI. Deletions cut 6 bases from V and 8 bases from J, with 10 bases between. The length of the CDR3 is 11 residues. As DNA, the CDR3 is TGCGCCAGCAGGGATGACAGAGAAGCTTTCTTT. Amino acid sequence: CASRDDREAFF.

The chain links TRBV18 to TRBJ2-7; D perhaps matches TRBD1 (5 bases). CDR3 length: 13 residues. The V end lost 6 bases, the J end lost 2 bases, and 11 bases lay between the germline ends. Germline V CDR1 and CDR2: KGHSH, LQKENI. CDR3 amino acids: CASSLDSTYEQYF. DNA of the CDR3: TGTGCCAGCTCTCTCGACAGTACCTACGAGCAGTACTTC.

The chain links TRBV19 to TRBJ1-5, with unresolved D. This CDR3 region has 13 residues. Trimming took off 7 bases at V and 5 bases at J, with 12 bases between the two ends. The germline gives CDR1 LNHDA, CDR2 SQIVND (reference sequence). CDR3 residues: CASKAHKYQPQHF. The CDR3 DNA follows: TGTGCCAGTAAGGCCCACAAGTATCAGCCCCAGCATTTT.

This clone was recorded a few times. The genes are TRBV30 and TRBJ2-1; possible D gene TRBD2, 5 bases. CDR1 and CDR2 (germline): GTSNPN, SVGIG (reference sequence). The germline V and J ends were trimmed by 1 base and 5 bases, with 9 bases remaining between them. This CDR3 has 13 amino acids. CDR3 amino acids: CAWSGGQDNEQFF. CDR3 in DNA: TGTGCCTGGAGTGGCGGGCAGGACAATGAGCAGTTCTTC.

The genes are TRBV7-9 and TRBJ2-7, with no clear D. Per germline, CDR1 SEHNR and CDR2 FQNEAQ (reference sequence). The CDR3 extends over 13 amino acids. V shed 1 base and J shed 4 bases, with 8 bases lying between them. The CDR3 reads CASSLEGLYEQYF. Here the CDR3 DNA reads TGTGCCAGCAGCTTAGAGGGCCTTTACGAGCAGTACTTC.

The V and J genes are TRBV5-1 and TRBJ2-2; D unclear. V dropped 4 bases and J dropped 1 base, with 5 bases sitting between them. Looked up from germline, CDR1 is SGHRS and CDR2 is YFSETQ. This CDR3 spans 13 amino acids. CDR3 region: CASSLMNTGELFF. The CDR3 nucleotides read TGCGCCAGCAGCCTTATGAACACCGGGGAGCTGTTTTTT.

The table lists this clone with a count of one. This rearrangement joins TRBV6-4 to TRBJ2-3; D uncertain. Germline V gene sequence: CDR1 MRHNA, CDR2 SNTAGT. Trimming cost V 3 bases and J 0 bases, with 10 bases left between them. The CDR3 extends over 15 amino acids. CDR3 sequence reads: CASSERADSTDTQYF. The CDR3 DNA is TGTGCCAGCAGTGAACGGGCCGATAGCACAGATACGCAGTATTTT.

The rearrangement uses TRBV11-3 and TRBJ2-6; tentatively, D is TRBD2 (5 bases). Trimming removed 1 base at V and 2 bases at J, with 9 bases between. Germline V gene lookup returns CDR1 SGHNT and CDR2 YENEEA. The CDR3 totals 16 residues. This CDR3 is CASSLVGGPGANVLTF. The CDR3 DNA follows: TGTGCCAGCAGCTTAGTCGGCGGGCCTGGGGCCAACGTCCTGACTTTC. Full variable domain (remainder filled in from reference TRBV11-3 and TRBJ2-6): EAGVVQSPRYKIIEKKQPVAFWCNPISGHNTLYWYLQNLGQGPELLIRYENEEAVDDSQLPKDRFSAERLKGVDSTLKIQPAELGDSAVYLCASSLVGGPGANVLTFGAGSRLTVL.

This rearrangement joins TRBV5-1 to TRBJ1-4; 10 bases line up with TRBD1. CDR1 and CDR2 (germline): SGHRS, YFSETQ. J was trimmed by 3 bases and V by 1 base; bases with no gene match: 9. CDR3 length: 18 amino acids. The CDR3 DNA follows: TGCGCCAGCAGCTTGCGTACCCCCGGGACAGGGGCTAATGAAAAACTGTTTTTT. As protein: CASSLRTPGTGANEKLFF.

This sequence joins TRBV5-3 and TRBJ1-2; 7 bases align to TRBD1. TRBV5-3 carries the ORF label, with uncertain function. V shed 0 bases, J shed 4 bases, and the junction held 0 bases outside the gene matches. The CDR3 is 13 residues long. The CDR3 loop is CARSLGDSYGYTF. CDR3 in DNA: TGTGCCAGAAGCTTGGGGGACAGCTATGGCTACACCTTC.

The CDR3 sequence is CASTISGGATGELFF. The DNA of the CDR3 is TGTGCCAGCACGATTAGCGGGGGGGCCACCGGGGAGCTGTTTTTT. The chain has TRBV11-2 and TRBJ2-2; 11 bases align to TRBD2. This CDR3 has 15 amino acids. CDR1 is SGHAT and CDR2 is FQNNGV in the germline V gene. The junction had 5 bases not matched to a gene; V was cut back by 7 bases and J by 4 bases.

The chain links TRBV7-2 to TRBJ1-2, with D maybe TRBD1 (5 bases). The germline CDR1 and CDR2 sequences are SGHTA and FQGNSA. CDR3 size: 14 residues. V lost 3 bases, J lost 1 base, and 9 bases lay in between. Here the CDR3 DNA reads TGTGCCAGCAGCTTCAGGGAAATTAACTATGGCTACACCTTC. Translated, it gives CASSFREINYGYTF.

The rearrangement uses TRBV18 and TRBJ1-6; 7 nucleotides align to TRBD1. J gave up 0 bases and V 9 bases, and 17 bases lay outside the gene matches. The length of the CDR3 is 19 residues. Germline values: CDR1 KGHSH, CDR2 LQKENI. The CDR3 coding sequence is TGTGCCAGATCGAATCTAGACAGGGCCTTAAGCTCCTATAATTCACCCCTCCACTTT. Amino acids: CARSNLDRALSSYNSPLHF.

This clone came up a few times. The chain joins TRBV7-2 to TRBJ2-5, with TRBD2 matching over 9 bases. The J segment lost 3 bases and the V segment lost 0 bases, leaving 2 bases of the junction unmatched. Germline lookup yields CDR1 SGHTA and CDR2 FQGNSA. This CDR3 comprises 15 residues. CDR3 nucleotides: TGTGCCAGCAGCTTAGCACAGCGGGGGGAAGAGACCCAGTACTTC. It is translated as CASSLAQRGEETQYF.

The J gene is TRBJ2-4, the V gene TRBV18, with D uncertain. Germline V lookup: CDR1 KGHSH, CDR2 LQKENI. CDR3 size: 12 residues. V gave up 6 bases and J gave up 11 bases, with 14 bases separating them. The DNA of the CDR3 is TGTGCCAGCTCTCCCCTTGGGTCATTTCAGTACTTC. Translation: CASSPLGSFQYF.

Only a few counts were recorded for this clone. The CDR3 spells CAGSLEVHPDTQYF. Here the CDR3 DNA reads TGTGCCGGATCACTAGAGGTCCATCCAGATACGCAGTATTTT. The chain combines TRBV5-4 with TRBJ2-3; D possibly corresponds to TRBD2 (5 bases). V lost 10 bases, J lost 4 bases, and 19 bases lay in between. This CDR3 region has 14 residues. CDR1 SGHNT and CDR2 YYREEE come from the germline V gene (reference sequence).

V usage is TRBV6-5 and J usage is TRBJ1-2; tentative D call: TRBD1 (5 bases). V was clipped by 1 base and J by 2 bases, with 11 bases between them. This CDR3 spans 15 amino acids. Germline values: CDR1 MNHEY, CDR2 SVGAGI. CDR3 sequence: CASSYWGDSNYGYTF. In DNA, the CDR3 is TGTGCCAGCAGTTACTGGGGGGACTCGAACTATGGCTACACCTTC.

This clone was observed a single time. In the same sample, other DNA sequences code for this CDR3. The chain carries TRBV10-2 and TRBJ1-6; perhaps TRBD1 as D (5 bases). CDR1 WSHSY and CDR2 SAAADI come from the germline V gene. The CDR3 is made up of 16 amino acids. V lost 5 bases, J lost 0 bases, and 11 bases lay in between. CDR3 in amino acids: CASSMGGSSYNSPLHF. The CDR3 bases are TGCGCCAGCAGTATGGGGGGGAGCTCCTATAATTCACCCCTCCACTTT.

The J gene is TRBJ1-5, the V gene TRBV19; tentatively, D is TRBD1 (6 bases). The germline V gene has CDR1 LNHDA and CDR2 SQIVND (reference sequence). CDR3 length: 14 residues. Trimming left V 5 bases short and J 3 bases short, with 11 bases between. CDR3: CASSRTVLNQPQHF. For the CDR3, the DNA is TGTGCCAGTAGTCGGACAGTTCTCAATCAGCCCCAGCATTTT. Full variable domain (rest looked up from reference TRBV19 and TRBJ1-5): DGGITQSPKYLFRKEGQNVTLSCEQNLNHDAMYWYRQDPGQGLRLIYYSQIVNDFQKGDIAEGYSVSREKKESFPLTVTSAQKNPTAFYLCASSRTVLNQPQHFGDGTRLSIL.

The genes are TRBV21-1 and TRBJ1-1. TRBV21-1 is a pseudogene. The length of the CDR3 is 14 residues. CDR3 DNA sequence: TGTGCCAGCAGCCAAGAGAGTGGTGGCACTGAAGCTTTCTTT. This encodes CASSQESGGTEAFF.

The chain is built from TRBV4-3 and TRBJ2-7, with 9 bases identical to TRBD1. Looked up from germline, CDR1 is LGHNA and CDR2 is YSLEER. The CDR3 length is 15 residues. Germline trimming cut 1 base from V and 4 bases from J; bases unmatched to any gene: 5. The CDR3 nucleotides read TGCGCCAGCAGCCAAGGGACAGGGGTAATATACGAGCAGTACTTC. This encodes CASSQGTGVIYEQYF.

This sequence joins TRBV6-5 and TRBJ1-2; D unclear. The germline gives CDR1 MNHEY, CDR2 SVGAGI. This CDR3 contains 13 residues. Trimming cost V 0 bases and J 8 bases, with 10 bases left between them. The CDR3 nucleotides are TGTGCCAGCAGTTACTCGGGCCCCTGGGGCTACACCTTC. This codes for CASSYSGPWGYTF.

The chain's CDR3 is CASSPQLVPNTEAFF. The CDR3 DNA is TGTGCCAGCAGCCCACAGTTGGTCCCAAACACTGAAGCTTTCTTT. The chain recombines TRBV7-9 with TRBJ1-1; D unresolved. CDR1 and CDR2 (germline): SEHNR, FQNEAQ (reference sequence). CDR3 size: 15 residues. The V end was cut by 5 bases, the J end by 2 bases, with 15 bases between.

J is TRBJ2-1 and V is TRBV6-6; D is ambiguous. V was clipped by 11 bases and J by 4 bases, with 9 bases between them. Germline V lookup: CDR1 MNHNY, CDR2 SVGAGI (reference sequence). The CDR3 is 11 amino acids. CDR3 region: CASRAYNEQFF. The CDR3 DNA sequence: TGTGCCTCCCGAGCGTACAATGAGCAGTTCTTC.

The chain recombines TRBV30 with TRBJ1-3; the D is unclear. This CDR3 contains 12 residues. Trimming removed 1 base from V and 4 bases from J, with 5 bases in between. The germline gives CDR1 GTSNPN, CDR2 SVGIG (reference sequence). The CDR3 bases are TGTGCCTGGAGTGGGCAGGGAAACACCATATATTTT. Amino acids: CAWSGQGNTIYF.

The J gene is TRBJ1-1, the V gene TRBV18, with TRBD1 matching 8 bases. The V gene's germline CDR1 is KGHSH and CDR2 LQKENI. This CDR3 is built from 15 residues. V lost 3 bases to trimming and J lost 6 bases; unmatched junction nucleotides: 9. The CDR3 bases are TGTGCCAGCTCACCTACGCCAGGACAGGGCGCTGAAGCTTTCTTT. Translating gives CASSPTPGQGAEAFF.

Worth noting for this clone: One base separates it from a far larger clone, so it is likely a read error. The chain employs TRBV4-3 and TRBJ1-2; D might be TRBD1 (5 bases). This CDR3 is built from 16 residues. Germline lookup yields CDR1 LGHNA and CDR2 YSLEER. The CDR3 DNA reads TGCGCCATCAGCCAAGACAGCGGATATACTAACTATGGCTACACCTTC. Protein product: CAISQDSGYTNYGYTF.

V gene TRBV6-5 combines with J gene TRBJ1-2, with 10 positions matching TRBD1. The length of the CDR3 is 15 residues. Germline CDR1 and CDR2: MNHEY and SVGAGI. V gave up 7 bases and J gave up 1 base; unmatched junction bases: 6. The CDR3: CASTTGTGVNYGYTF. The CDR3 coding sequence is TGTGCCAGCACCACCGGGACAGGGGTTAACTATGGCTACACCTTC.